One sample yielded the 11 T cell receptor beta chains listed below, sequenced in a study of T cell responses to AZD1222 COVID-19 vaccine (dated by TCRdb to about 2021). The library was obtained by the immunoSEQ multiplex PCR assay. TCRdb re-hosts the immuneACCESS table, in-frame sequences only. Its copies lack some clones; in the studies checked, an unresolved V gene accounts for under half of them, and the cause for the rest is not known. In all, the sample holds approximately 180,000 clones, and about 86% of those were seen once. Clones ranked in the top ten supply 7.5% to 9.5% of the sample. Explained via the paper, the time point label denotes: baseline before first vaccination. The source was peripheral blood, collected on day 0 of AZD1222 vaccination. The receptors derive from an adult in good health.

The chain has TRBV4-1 and TRBJ2-5; TRBD1 matches 8 bases. The CDR3 has 15 residues. After removal of 1 base from V and 5 bases from J, the junction contained 6 bases not matched to a gene. CDR1 and CDR2 from the germline V gene are MGHRA and YSYEKL. The CDR3 nucleotides are TGCGCCAGCAGCCAAGCAGGGGGCTGGGCGGAGACCCAGTACTTC. Its protein is CASSQAGGWAETQYF.

The V and J genes are TRBV7-7 and TRBJ2-7, with no clear D. Trimming took off 1 base at V and 0 bases at J, with 13 bases between the two ends. This CDR3 contains 16 residues. The V gene's germline CDR1 is SSHAT and CDR2 FNYEAQ (reference sequence). As DNA, the CDR3 is TGTGCCAGCAGCTTAGTAGACGGACCCTGCTCCTACGAGCAGTACTTC. Its translation is CASSLVDGPCSYEQYF. Full variable domain (missing parts from reference TRBV7-7 and TRBJ2-7): GAGVSQSPRYKVTKRGQDVTLRCDPISSHATLYWYQQALGQGPEFLTYFNYEAQPDKSGLPSDRFSAERPEGSISTLTIQRTEQRDSAMYRCASSLVDGPCSYEQYFGPGTRLTVT.

The chain recombines TRBV6-5 with TRBJ1-3; D gene unclear. The CDR3 sequence is 14 residues long. The germline V gene encodes CDR1 MNHEY and CDR2 SVGAGI. V was shortened by 8 bases and J by 1 base, with 12 bases between the two germline ends. The CDR3 nucleotides read TGTGCCAGCCTTAGCGGCAGGTCTGGAAACACCATATATTTT. Protein: CASLSGRSGNTIYF.

The chain uses TRBV7-9 and TRBJ1-3; unclear D gene. Germline V gene sequence: CDR1 SEHNR, CDR2 FQNEAQ (reference sequence). The CDR3 consists of 12 residues. Trimming cost V 5 bases and J 3 bases, with 5 bases left between them. In nucleotides, the CDR3 is TGTGCCAGCAGCCAAAGTGGAAACACCATATATTTT. Protein: CASSQSGNTIYF.

This clone was seen a single time. This sequence joins TRBV4-2 and TRBJ1-1, with D perhaps matching TRBD1 (6 bases). V lost 5 bases to trimming and J lost 4 bases, with 14 bases between them. This CDR3 has 14 residues. Germline V gene data show CDR1 as LGHNA and CDR2 as YNFKEQ. The CDR3 nucleotides are TGTGCCAGCAGCGAAACGACAGGACGCACTGAAGCTTTCTTT. Residues: CASSETTGRTEAFF.

The CDR3 DNA is TGTGCCAGCAGCCCCCCCCCGACGGGCGACCTAGCCAAAAACATTCAGTACTTC. Amino acids: CASSPPPTGDLAKNIQYF. The chain joins TRBV7-9 to TRBJ2-4; D gene ambiguous. CDR1 SEHNR and CDR2 FQNEAQ come from the germline V gene (reference sequence). V lost 5 bases, J lost 0 bases, and 20 bases lay in between. The CDR3 covers 18 residues. Based on the CDR3 plus reference TRBV7-9 and TRBJ2-4, the full variable domain is DTGVSQNPRHKITKRGQNVTFRCDPISEHNRLYWYRQTLGQGPEFLTYFQNEAQLEKSRLLSDRFSAERPKGSFSTLEIQRTEQGDSAMYLCASSPPPTGDLAKNIQYFGAGTRLSVL.

This rearrangement joins TRBV6-5 to TRBJ1-2; D call uncertain. Between the trimmed V and J ends, which lost 5 bases and 8 bases, there was a span of 12 bases. Germline CDR1 reads MNHEY; CDR2 reads SVGAGI. The CDR3 has 12 residues. The CDR3 bases are TGTGCCAGCAGTCCTCAGGTCGGCGGCTACACCTTC. This codes for CASSPQVGGYTF.

The chain has TRBV7-3 and TRBJ2-3; TRBD2 agrees at 9 bases. V trimming: 0 bases; J trimming: 4 bases; junction bases outside the gene matches: 5. The germline V gene encodes CDR1 SGHTA and CDR2 FQGTGA. The CDR3 length is 16 residues. CDR3 coding DNA: TGTGCCAGCAGCTTAACTAGCGGGGGTGGGCCAGATACGCAGTATTTT. Translated: CASSLTSGGGPDTQYF.

V gene TRBV7-8 combines with J gene TRBJ1-4, with 9 bases aligning to TRBD1. Germline V gives CDR1 SGHVS, CDR2 FQNEAQ. The CDR3 covers 17 residues. V lost 5 bases to trimming and J lost 2 bases; unmatched junction nucleotides: 9. CDR3: CASSPVPGQGTNEKLFF. The CDR3, as DNA: TGTGCCAGCAGCCCAGTCCCGGGACAGGGCACTAATGAAAAACTGTTTTTT.

The chain links TRBV5-1 to TRBJ1-2; 9 bases fit TRBD1. Unmatched junction bases numbered 23, after V lost 6 bases and J lost 8 bases. CDR1 SGHRS and CDR2 YFSETQ come from the germline V gene. This CDR3 is built from 18 residues. The CDR3 DNA reads as TGCGCCAGCACTGGATCACCGGGACAGGGCTATCTAAGGGGGGGCTACACCTTC. Translated: CASTGSPGQGYLRGGYTF.

The genes are TRBV24-1 and TRBJ2-5, with D possibly being TRBD1 (5 bases). The CDR3 consists of 13 residues. With 9 bases removed from V and 3 bases from J, the gap between germline ends came to 13 bases. Per germline, CDR1 KGHDR and CDR2 SFDVKD. The CDR3 protein is CATSGHNEETQYF. The CDR3 DNA sequence: TGTGCCACCTCTGGACACAACGAAGAGACCCAGTACTTC.